This T cell receptor beta chain emerged from a study of blood T cell repertoires in COVID-19. Overall study context: Recovered Cohort 3 donors showed two negative PCRs, clearance, or symptom resolution.

Per the original data handling: It was from reference gene primer amplification that nucleated cell counts were estimated. Sequencing used immunoSEQ multiplex PCR; TCRdb keeps in-frame clones, though not all of them. The V and J calls and clone size come from that table; D and trimming were worked out from the DNA. The sample has approximately 150,000 clones, 75% to 90% seen once. The study recruited people aged about 18 to 95 years across about two dozen US areas. Germline values: CDR1 SGDLS, CDR2 YYNGEE. This CDR3 comprises 13 residues. The V and J ends lost 3 bases and 1 base respectively, with 7 bases between them.

Sequenced input: PBMCs or T cells enriched from blood (not recorded which). This receptor was identified in a man aged 45-65 years in a cohort exposed to, infected with or recovered from COVID-19 (not recorded which). This chain links TRBV9 with TRBJ1-1; no reliable D call. The CDR3 DNA reads as TGTGCCAGCAGCGCTACAGCGAACACTGAAGCTTTCTTT. This translates into CASSATANTEAFF.